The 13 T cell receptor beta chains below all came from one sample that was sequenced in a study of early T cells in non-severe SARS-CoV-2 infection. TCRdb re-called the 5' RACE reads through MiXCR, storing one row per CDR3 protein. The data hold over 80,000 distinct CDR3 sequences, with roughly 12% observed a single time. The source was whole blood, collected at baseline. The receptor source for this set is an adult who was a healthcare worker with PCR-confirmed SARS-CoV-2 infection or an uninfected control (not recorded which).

In DNA, the CDR3 is TGTGCCAGCAGTTTATCCTCGGAACCTAGGCATGAGCAGTTCTTC. As protein: CASSLSSEPRHEQFF. This chain joins TRBV12-3 or TRBV12-4 and TRBJ2-1; D gene unclear. The CDR3 sequence is 15 residues long. Trimming shortened V by 2 bases and J by 8 bases, and 16 bases separated the two germline ends.

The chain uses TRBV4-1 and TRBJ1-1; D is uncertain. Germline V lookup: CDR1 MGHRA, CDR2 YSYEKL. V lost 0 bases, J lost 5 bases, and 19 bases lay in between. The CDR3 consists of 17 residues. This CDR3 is CASSQDPYGKVWTEAFF. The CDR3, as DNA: TGCGCCAGCAGCCAAGATCCCTACGGGAAAGTATGGACTGAAGCTTTCTTT.

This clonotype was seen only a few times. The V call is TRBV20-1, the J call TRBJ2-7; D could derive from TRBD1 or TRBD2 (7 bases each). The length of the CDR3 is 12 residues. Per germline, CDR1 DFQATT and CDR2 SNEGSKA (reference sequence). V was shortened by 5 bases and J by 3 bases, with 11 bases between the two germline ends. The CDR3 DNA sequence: TGCAGTGCTGGGAGGGACAGCTACGAGCAGTACTTC. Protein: CSAGRDSYEQYF.

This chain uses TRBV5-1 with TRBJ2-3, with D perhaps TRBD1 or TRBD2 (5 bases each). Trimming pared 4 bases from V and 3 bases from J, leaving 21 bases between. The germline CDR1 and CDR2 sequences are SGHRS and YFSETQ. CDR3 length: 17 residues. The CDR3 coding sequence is TGCGCCAGCAGCGCCCCCCCGGGGACCGCTCTTACAGATACGCAGTATTTT. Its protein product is CASSAPPGTALTDTQYF.

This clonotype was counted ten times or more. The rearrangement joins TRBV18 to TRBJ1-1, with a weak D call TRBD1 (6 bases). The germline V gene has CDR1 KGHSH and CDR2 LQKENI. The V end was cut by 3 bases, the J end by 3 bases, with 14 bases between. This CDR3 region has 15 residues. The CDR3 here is CASSPTSEGDTEAFF. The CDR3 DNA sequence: TGTGCCAGCTCACCGACGAGTGAGGGGGACACTGAAGCTTTCTTT.

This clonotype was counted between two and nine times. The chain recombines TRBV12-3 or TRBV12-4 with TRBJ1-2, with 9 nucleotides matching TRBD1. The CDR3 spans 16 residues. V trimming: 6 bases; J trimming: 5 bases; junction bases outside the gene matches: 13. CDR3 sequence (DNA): TGTGCCAGCAGGACAAACAGGGGGCCTGGGCTTTATGGCTACACCTTC. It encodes CASRTNRGPGLYGYTF.

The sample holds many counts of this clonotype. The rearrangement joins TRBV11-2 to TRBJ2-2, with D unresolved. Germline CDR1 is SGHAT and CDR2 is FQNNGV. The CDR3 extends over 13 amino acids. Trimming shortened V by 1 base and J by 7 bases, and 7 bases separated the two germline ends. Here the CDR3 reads CASSLGSDGELFF. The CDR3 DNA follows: TGTGCCAGCAGCTTAGGTTCGGACGGGGAGCTGTTTTTT.

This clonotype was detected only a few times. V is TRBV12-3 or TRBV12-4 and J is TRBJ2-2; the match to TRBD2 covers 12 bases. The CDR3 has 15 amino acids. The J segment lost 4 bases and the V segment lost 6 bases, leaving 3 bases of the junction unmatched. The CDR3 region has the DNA TGTGCCAGCAGCGAGACTAGCGGGGGCACCGGGGAGCTGTTTTTT. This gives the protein CASSETSGGTGELFF.

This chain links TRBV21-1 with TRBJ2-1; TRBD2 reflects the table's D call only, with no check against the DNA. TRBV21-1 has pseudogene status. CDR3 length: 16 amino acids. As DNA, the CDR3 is TGTGCCAGCAGCAGCATAGCGGGAGGTCGGGGAAATGAGCAGTTCTTC. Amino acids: CASSSIAGGRGNEQFF.

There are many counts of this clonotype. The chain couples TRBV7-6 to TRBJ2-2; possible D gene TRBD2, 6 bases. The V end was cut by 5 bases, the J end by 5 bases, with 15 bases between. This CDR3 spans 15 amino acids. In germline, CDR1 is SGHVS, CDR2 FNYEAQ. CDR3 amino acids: CASSQGGSLTGELFF. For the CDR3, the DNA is TGTGCCAGCAGCCAAGGAGGGAGTTTGACCGGGGAGCTGTTTTTT.

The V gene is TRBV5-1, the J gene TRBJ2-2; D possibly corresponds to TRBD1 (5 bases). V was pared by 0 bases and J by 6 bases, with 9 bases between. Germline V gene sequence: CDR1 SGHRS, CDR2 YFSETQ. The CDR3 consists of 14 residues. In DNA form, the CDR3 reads TGCGCCAGCAGCTTGGAACAGGTCGCCGGGGAGCTGTTTTTT. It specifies CASSLEQVAGELFF.

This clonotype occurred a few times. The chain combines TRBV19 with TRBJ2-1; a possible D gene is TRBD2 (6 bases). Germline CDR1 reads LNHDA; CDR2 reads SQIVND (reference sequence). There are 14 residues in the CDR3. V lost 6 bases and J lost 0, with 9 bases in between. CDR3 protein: CASRIGGSYNEQFF. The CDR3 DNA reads TGTGCCAGTAGGATCGGGGGCTCCTACAATGAGCAGTTCTTC.

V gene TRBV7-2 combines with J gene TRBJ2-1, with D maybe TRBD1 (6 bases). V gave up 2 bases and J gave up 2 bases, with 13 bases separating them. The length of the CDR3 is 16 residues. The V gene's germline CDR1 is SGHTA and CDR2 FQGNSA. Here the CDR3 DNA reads TGTGCCAGCAGCTTACAACGCAGGGGACCCTACAATGAGCAGTTCTTC. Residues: CASSLQRRGPYNEQFF. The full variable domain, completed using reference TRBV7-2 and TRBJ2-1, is GAGVSQSPSNKVTEKGKDVELRCDPISGHTALYWYRQSLGQGLEFLIYFQGNSAPDKSGLPSDRFSAERTGGSVSTLTIQRTQQEDSAVYLCASSLQRRGPYNEQFFGPGTRLTVL.